This T cell receptor (beta chain) was captured by sequencing in a study of T cell repertoires in cytomegalovirus infection. General study findings and limits: Pooled public TCR beta family frequency picked out CMV carriers with the relevant HLA.

TCRdb re-analysed the reads in MiXCR, keeping a single row per CDR3 protein. The sample records 570,000 or so distinct CDR3 sequences, roughly 43% being singletons. Between the trimmed V and J ends, which lost 5 bases and 0 bases, there was a span of 8 bases. This CDR3 has 15 amino acids. Germline CDR1 is SGHTA and CDR2 is FQGNSA. This clonotype has a count of ten or more. What it binds is not known. The source material was cultured PBMCs, sampled from culture after CMV antigen stimulation. This TCR derives from a human donor in good health (CMV status not recorded). Some clones in this sample may be carry-over from other donors' samples. V and J are TRBV7-2 and TRBJ2-6; D might be TRBD2 (5 bases). The CDR3 reads CASSRGGSGANVLTF. The CDR3 bases are TGTGCCAGCAGCCGGGGTGGCTCTGGGGCCAACGTCCTGACTTTC.